Listed here are 8 T cell receptor beta chains from one sample, sequenced in a study of cytomegalovirus exposure and HLA in healthy donors. 13 Jbeta primers and 60 Vbeta primers were used for the PCR. Sequenced by immunoSEQ multiplex PCR; TCRdb stores in-frame clones only, minus some. The sample yields roughly 180,000 clones, more than 60% seen once. Sequencing was performed on PBMCs. These receptors were obtained from a woman aged 55-69 years in good health and CMV-seropositive.

This clone was counted only a few times. The J gene is TRBJ1-6, the V gene TRBV7-9; a possible D gene is TRBD1 (5 bases). Germline CDR1 and CDR2: SEHNR and FQNEAQ (reference sequence). This CDR3 is built from 14 residues. V lost 5 bases to trimming and J lost 15 bases, with 20 bases between them. The CDR3: CASSLIGPPGDLHF. In DNA, the CDR3 is TGTGCCAGCAGCCTTATTGGGCCGCCGGGGGACCTCCACTTT.

The chain joins TRBV29-1 to TRBJ2-5, with a possible D match to TRBD1 (6 bases). The CDR3 has 13 residues. From germline, CDR1 is SQVTM and CDR2 ANQGSEA. The V end was cut by 7 bases, the J end by 5 bases, with 17 bases between. The CDR3 loop is CSGGGLGSETQYF. The DNA for the CDR3 is TGCAGCGGTGGGGGCCTGGGCTCCGAGACCCAGTACTTC.

V usage is TRBV4-3 and J usage is TRBJ1-6, with unresolved D. CDR3 length equals 13 residues. Germline CDR1 and CDR2: LGHNA and YSLEER. V was clipped by 0 bases and J by 7 bases, with 4 bases between them. This chain's CDR3 is CASSQEANSPLHF. CDR3 DNA: TGCGCCAGCAGCCAAGAGGCCAATTCACCCCTCCACTTT.

This clone was counted only a few times. V and J are TRBV18 and TRBJ1-6; 7 nucleotides align to TRBD1. V was pared by 8 bases and J by 5 bases, with 3 bases of the junction left unmatched. CDR1 and CDR2 from the germline V gene are KGHSH and LQKENI. The length of the CDR3 is 13 residues. This chain's CDR3 is CASGTANNSPLHF. The CDR3 region has the DNA TGTGCCAGCGGGACAGCCAATAATTCACCCCTCCACTTT.

V is TRBV15 and J is TRBJ2-2; TRBD2 is a possible D gene (5 bases). V lost 4 bases, J lost 5 bases, and 8 bases lay in between. This CDR3 spans 13 amino acids. CDR1 is LNHNV and CDR2 is YYDKDF in the germline V gene (reference sequence). DNA of the CDR3: TGTGCCACCAGCATTAGGGAGACCGGGGAGCTGTTTTTT. This encodes CATSIRETGELFF.

In its sample, this clone was seen once. The chain couples TRBV7-9 to TRBJ1-1; 7 bases fit TRBD1. With V trimmed by 7 bases and J by 1 base, 3 bases remained unmatched. The length of the CDR3 is 13 residues. Germline V CDR1 and CDR2: SEHNR, FQNEAQ (reference sequence). CDR3 sequence: CASTWDRNTEAFF. CDR3 nucleotide sequence: TGTGCCAGCACCTGGGACAGGAACACTGAAGCTTTCTTT.

The V and J genes are TRBV4-3 and TRBJ2-7; TRBD1 might be the D (6 bases). There are 14 residues in the CDR3. Germline-derived CDR1 and CDR2 are LGHNA and YSLEER. Trimming took 1 base from V and 4 from J, leaving 11 bases between them. CDR3 sequence: CASSQAAGAYEQYF. Here the CDR3 DNA reads TGCGCCAGCAGCCAAGCGGCAGGGGCTTACGAGCAGTACTTC.

This clone appeared a single time. The rearrangement joins TRBV18 to TRBJ1-4; D possibly corresponds to TRBD1 (6 bases). The CDR3 length is 13 residues. Germline V gene data show CDR1 as KGHSH and CDR2 as LQKENI. The V end was cut by 3 bases, the J end by 14 bases, with 16 bases between. DNA for the CDR3: TGTGCCAGCTCACCGAACGACAGGCTTTTCCTGTTTTTT. Its translation is CASSPNDRLFLFF.